Below are 11 T cell receptor beta chains sequenced from a single sample in a study of CD8 T cells in ankylosing spondylitis. TCRdb recomputed calls from the 5' RACE reads with MiXCR, one row per CDR3 protein. Of fewer than 250,000 distinct CDR3 sequences listed, over 9.5% were seen once; the top ten hold about 2.5%. The sample comprised blood, either unsorted or a sorted T cell fraction (not recorded which). Receptor source: a male donor with ankylosing spondylitis or in good health (not recorded which).

The rearrangement uses TRBV27 and TRBJ2-3, with D perhaps TRBD1 or TRBD2 (5 bases each). The CDR3 loop spans 16 amino acids. V lost 6 bases and J lost 1, with 17 bases in between. The germline CDR1 and CDR2 sequences are MNHEY and SMNVEV (reference sequence). CDR3 sequence: CASRGLRGAGTDTQYF. CDR3 bases: TGTGCCAGCAGGGGCCTTCGAGGGGCCGGCACAGATACGCAGTATTTT.

In its sample, this clonotype was seen many times. CDR3 sequence (DNA): TGCAGTGCGCGCGGACTGGGCAATGAGCAGTTCTTC. Translating gives CSARGLGNEQFF. The gene calls are TRBV20-1 and TRBJ2-1; tentative D call: TRBD2 (5 bases). The CDR3 runs to 12 residues. Trimming stripped 6 bases from V and 6 bases from J, with 12 bases between. Looked up from germline, CDR1 is DFQATT and CDR2 is SNEGSKA (reference sequence).

With respect to this clonotype: A much larger clone sits a single nucleotide away, making a read error possible. The chain has TRBV10-3 and TRBJ2-3; no clear D gene. Germline V gene data show CDR1 as ENHRY and CDR2 as SYGVKD. CDR3 length: 15 amino acids. V dropped 1 base and J dropped 2 bases, with 10 bases sitting between them. The CDR3 is CAISEYFDDTDTQYF. CDR3 nucleotides: TGTGCCATCAGTGAGTACTTCGACGACACAGATACGCAGTATTTT.

This clonotype has a count of ten or more. This chain joins TRBV7-9 and TRBJ2-3, with TRBD2 as a possible D gene (6 bases). Trimming stripped 5 bases from V and 2 bases from J, with 14 bases between. Germline V gene lookup returns CDR1 SEHNR and CDR2 FQNEAQ (reference sequence). The CDR3 runs to 15 residues. The DNA of the CDR3 is TGTGCCAGCAGCCTCCGGGACTCGCACACAGATACGCAGTATTTT. Its protein is CASSLRDSHTDTQYF.

J is TRBJ2-7 and V is TRBV9; 8 nucleotides match TRBD1. CDR1 is SGDLS, CDR2 YYNGEE, per germline. CDR3 size: 16 residues. The trim removed 0 bases at V and 2 bases at J, leaving 7 bases unmatched. The CDR3: CASSVGFQGATYEQYF. The CDR3 DNA sequence: TGTGCCAGCAGCGTAGGATTCCAGGGGGCGACCTACGAGCAGTACTTC.

This clonotype was picked up many times. V usage is TRBV7-2 and J usage is TRBJ2-1, with 12 bases identical to TRBD2. The CDR3 has 14 residues. Trimming removed 4 bases from V and 10 bases from J; junction bases left unmatched: 5. Germline CDR1 SGHTA, CDR2 FQGNSA. Here the CDR3 reads CASSWSSGGGEQFF. The CDR3 DNA sequence: TGTGCCAGCAGCTGGTCTAGCGGGGGGGGAGAGCAGTTCTTC.

This clonotype has just a few counts. CDR3 amino acids: CASSESAGYGSPLHF. CDR3 DNA: TGCGCCAGCAGTGAGTCGGCGGGTTACGGATCACCCCTCCACTTT. The chain is built from TRBV10-2 and TRBJ1-6; D is unresolved. V shed 0 bases and J shed 10 bases, with 13 bases lying between them. Germline V gene lookup returns CDR1 WSHSY and CDR2 SAAADI. CDR3 length equals 15 residues.

The table lists this clonotype with many counts. The V and J genes are TRBV6-6 and TRBJ1-2, with 7 bases identical to TRBD1. CDR1 is MNHNY, CDR2 SVGAGI, per germline (reference sequence). Losses at the gene ends were 7 bases for V and 8 bases for J; bases not matched to a gene: 10. The CDR3 has 13 amino acids. The CDR3 region has the DNA TGTGCCAGCAACACGGGAACAGGGGAAGGCTACACCTTC. It codes for CASNTGTGEGYTF.

The rearrangement links TRBV27 to TRBJ1-2, with D tentatively TRBD1 (5 bases). The CDR3 consists of 14 residues. Trimming took off 7 bases at V and 3 bases at J, with 15 bases between the two ends. Germline CDR1 reads MNHEY; CDR2 reads SMNVEV (reference sequence). Written as DNA, the CDR3 is TGTGCCAGCACCCCCGGGGCGGGGTACTATGGCTACACCTTC. Translation: CASTPGAGYYGYTF.

This clonotype has a count of ten or more. V gene TRBV7-2 combines with J gene TRBJ2-3; 7 positions agree with TRBD2. The CDR3 spans 15 residues. Germline trimming cut 4 bases from V and 7 bases from J; bases unmatched to any gene: 11. Looked up from germline, CDR1 is SGHTA and CDR2 is FQGNSA. CDR3 sequence: CASSSETSSMNTQYF. The CDR3 DNA reads as TGTGCCAGCAGCTCCGAGACTAGCAGTATGAATACGCAGTATTTT.

This clonotype was detected only a few times. The J gene is TRBJ2-1, the V gene TRBV2; unclear D gene. The V gene lost 4 bases and the J gene lost 0 bases, with 10 bases spanning the gap. Germline CDR1 is SNHLY and CDR2 is FYNNEI. The CDR3 covers 15 residues. The CDR3 region has the DNA TGTGCCAGCAGTGGATTTAGCCGCTCCTACAATGAGCAGTTCTTC. Encoded protein: CASSGFSRSYNEQFF.